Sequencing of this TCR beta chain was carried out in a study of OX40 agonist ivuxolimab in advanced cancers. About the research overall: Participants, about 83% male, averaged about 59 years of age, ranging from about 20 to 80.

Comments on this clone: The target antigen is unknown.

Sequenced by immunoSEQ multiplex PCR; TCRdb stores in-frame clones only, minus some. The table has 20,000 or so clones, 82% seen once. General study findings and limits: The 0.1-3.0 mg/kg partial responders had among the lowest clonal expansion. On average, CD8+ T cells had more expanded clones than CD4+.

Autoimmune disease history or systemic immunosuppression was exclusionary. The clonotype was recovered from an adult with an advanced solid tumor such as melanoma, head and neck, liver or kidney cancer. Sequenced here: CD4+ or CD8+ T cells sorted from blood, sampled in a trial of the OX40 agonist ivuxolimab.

The CDR3 DNA sequence: TGTGCCAGCAGCCCGACAGGGGGCCGAATACGCAACTATGGCTACACCTTC. Translation gives CASSPTGGRIRNYGYTF. The chain carries TRBV25-1 and TRBJ1-2, with 10 bases fitting TRBD1. V was clipped by 6 bases and J by 2 bases; unmatched bases: 12. There are 17 residues in the CDR3. In germline, CDR1 is MGHDK, CDR2 SYGVNS.